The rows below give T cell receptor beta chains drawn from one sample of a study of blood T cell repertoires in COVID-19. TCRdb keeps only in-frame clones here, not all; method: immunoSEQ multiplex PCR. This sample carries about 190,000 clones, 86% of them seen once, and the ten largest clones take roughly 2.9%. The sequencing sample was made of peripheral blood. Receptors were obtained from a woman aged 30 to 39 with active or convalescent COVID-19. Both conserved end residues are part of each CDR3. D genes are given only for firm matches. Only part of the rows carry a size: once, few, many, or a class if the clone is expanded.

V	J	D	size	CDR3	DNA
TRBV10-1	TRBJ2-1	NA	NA	CASSENRGRGEQFF	TGCGCCAGCAGTGAAAATCGGGGGAGAGGGGAGCAGTTCTTC
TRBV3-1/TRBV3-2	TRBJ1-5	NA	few	CASSQGGDQPQHF	TGTGCCAGCAGCCAGGGGGGGGATCAGCCCCAGCATTTT
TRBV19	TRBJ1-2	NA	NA	CASSILDSSNYGYTF	TGTGCCAGTAGTATATTGGACAGCTCTAACTATGGCTACACCTTC
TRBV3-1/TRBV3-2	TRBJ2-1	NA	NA	CASSPQTSSDEQFF	TGTGCCAGCAGCCCTCAGACTAGTTCGGATGAGCAGTTCTTC
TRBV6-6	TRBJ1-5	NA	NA	CASSHGRGNSNQPQHF	TGTGCCAGCAGCCACGGGAGGGGTAATAGCAATCAGCCCCAGCATTTT
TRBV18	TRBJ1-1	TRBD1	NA	CASSQGTGQQNTEAFF	TGTGCCAGCTCACAAGGGACAGGGCAACAAAACACTGAAGCTTTCTTT
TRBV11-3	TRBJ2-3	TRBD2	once	CASALGGSYTDTQYF	TGTGCCAGCGCTTTGGGGGGGAGTTACACAGATACGCAGTATTTT
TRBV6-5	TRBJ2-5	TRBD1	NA	CASSYLTGEKRTQYF	TGTGCCAGCAGTTACTTAACAGGGGAGAAGAGGACCCAGTACTTC
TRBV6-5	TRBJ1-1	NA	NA	CASSYGARADTEAFF	TGTGCCAGCAGTTATGGGGCTCGGGCGGACACTGAAGCTTTCTTT
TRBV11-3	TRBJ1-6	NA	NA	CASSAAAGSPLHF	TGTGCCAGCAGCGCCGCGGCCGGGTCACCCCTCCACTTT
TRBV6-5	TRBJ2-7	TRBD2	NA	CASSRPRLAGYEQYF	TGTGCCAGCAGTCGCCCTCGACTAGCAGGCTACGAGCAGTACTTC
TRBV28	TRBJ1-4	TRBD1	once	CASSSGTGLEKLFF	TGTGCCAGCAGTTCCGGGACAGGGCTGGAGAAACTGTTTTTT
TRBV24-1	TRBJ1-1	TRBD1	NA	CATSDLLTGEGTEAFF	TGTGCCACCAGTGATTTGCTGACAGGGGAGGGCACTGAAGCTTTCTTT
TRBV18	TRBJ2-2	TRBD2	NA	CASSPTLTSGNTGELFF	TGTGCCAGCTCACCAACGCTGACTAGCGGAAACACCGGGGAGCTGTTTTTT
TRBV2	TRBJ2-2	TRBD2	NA	CASSEPLAGDHGELFF	TGTGCCAGCAGTGAACCCCTAGCGGGAGACCACGGGGAGCTGTTTTTT
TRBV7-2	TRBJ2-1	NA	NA	CASSLGVGAGIRNEQFF	TGTGCCAGCAGCTTAGGGGTTGGTGCGGGAATAAGGAATGAGCAGTTCTTC
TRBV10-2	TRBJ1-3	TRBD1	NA	CASSEWDREDTIYF	TGCGCCAGCAGTGAGTGGGACAGGGAGGACACCATATATTTT
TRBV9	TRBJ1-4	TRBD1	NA	CASSSDREFEKLFF	TGTGCCAGCAGCTCAGACAGGGAATTCGAAAAACTGTTTTTT
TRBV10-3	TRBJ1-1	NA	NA	CAIGSSDSGHTEAFF	TGTGCCATCGGGTCTTCGGACAGCGGTCACACTGAAGCTTTCTTT
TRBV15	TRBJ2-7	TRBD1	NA	CATSRDWDRSYEQYF	TGTGCCACCAGCAGAGACTGGGACAGATCCTACGAGCAGTACTTC
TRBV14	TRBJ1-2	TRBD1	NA	CASSPGTGHYGYTF	TGTGCCAGCAGCCCCGGGACAGGGCACTATGGCTACACCTTC
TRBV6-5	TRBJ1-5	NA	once	CASSYRASTSNQPQHF	TGTGCCAGCAGTTACCGCGCATCTACGAGCAATCAGCCCCAGCATTTT
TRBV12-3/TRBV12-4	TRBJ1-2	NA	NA	CASNAAGYGYTF	TGTGCCAGCAATGCGGCTGGCTATGGCTACACCTTC
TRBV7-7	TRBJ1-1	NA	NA	CASSLTENTEAFF	TGTGCTAGCAGCTTGACAGAGAACACTGAAGCTTTCTTT
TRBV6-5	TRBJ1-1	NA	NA	CASSPAGNTEAFF	TGTGCCAGCAGCCCAGCAGGGAACACTGAAGCTTTCTTT
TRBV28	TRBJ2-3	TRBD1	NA	CASSGTGHTDTQYF	TGTGCCAGCAGTGGGACAGGGCACACAGATACGCAGTATTTT
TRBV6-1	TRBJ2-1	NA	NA	CASSEGQGGYNEQFF	TGTGCCAGCAGTGAAGGACAGGGAGGCTACAATGAGCAGTTCTTC
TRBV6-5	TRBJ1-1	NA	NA	CASSYSARASTEAFF	TGTGCCAGCAGTTACTCGGCGAGGGCGAGCACTGAAGCTTTCTTT
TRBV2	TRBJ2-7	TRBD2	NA	CATHLAGNDEQYF	TGTGCCACGCACCTAGCGGGCAACGACGAGCAGTACTTC
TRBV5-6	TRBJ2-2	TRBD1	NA	CASSLRQGTNTGELFF	TGTGCCAGCAGCTTGCGACAGGGGACGAACACCGGGGAGCTGTTTTTT
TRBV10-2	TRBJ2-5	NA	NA	CASSDFKGETQYF	TGCGCCAGCAGTGATTTCAAGGGGGAGACCCAGTACTTC
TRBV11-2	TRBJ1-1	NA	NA	CASSLDRTEAFF	TGTGCCAGCAGCTTAGATCGCACTGAAGCTTTCTTT
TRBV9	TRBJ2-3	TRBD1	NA	CASSPGTGADTQYF	TGTGCCAGCAGTCCCGGGACAGGGGCAGATACGCAGTATTTT
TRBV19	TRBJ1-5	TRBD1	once	CASSSGTARHSNQPQHF	TGTGCCAGTAGTAGCGGGACAGCGAGGCATAGCAATCAGCCCCAGCATTTT
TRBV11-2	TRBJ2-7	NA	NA	CASSLVAFLGYEQYF	TGTGCCAGCAGCTTAGTAGCATTTTTAGGCTACGAGCAGTACTTC
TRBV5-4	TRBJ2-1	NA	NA	CASSGGTDPYNEQFF	TGTGCCAGCAGCGGAGGGACAGACCCCTACAATGAGCAGTTCTTC
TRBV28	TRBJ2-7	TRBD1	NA	CASSLFLGTGILAYEQYF	TGTGCCAGCAGTTTATTCCTTGGGACAGGGATTCTCGCCTACGAGCAGTACTTC
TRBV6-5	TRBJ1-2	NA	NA	CASGPGQGLKGYTF	TGTGCCAGCGGCCCCGGGCAGGGATTGAAAGGCTACACCTTC
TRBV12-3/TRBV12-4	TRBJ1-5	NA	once	CASSLDSYQPQHF	TGTGCCAGCAGTTTAGACAGTTATCAGCCCCAGCATTTT
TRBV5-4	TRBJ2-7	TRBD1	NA	CASSFGDREFGEQYF	TGTGCCAGCAGCTTCGGGGACAGGGAATTTGGGGAGCAGTACTTC
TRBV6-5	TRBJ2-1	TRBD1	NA	CASRRQGAIYNEQFF	TGTGCCAGCAGGAGACAGGGGGCGATCTACAATGAGCAGTTCTTC